Following are 18 T cell receptor beta chains from one sample sequenced in a study of T cells in Graves' hyperthyroidism and ophthalmopathy. Amplification yielded TCR beta CDR3 regions, with RNA transcripts as the source. During a first-round RT-PCR of the TCR CDR3, the HTBI primer set was used. TCRdb reprocessed the multiplex PCR reads via MiXCR and lists one record per CDR3 protein. This sample has 300,000 to 450,000 distinct CDR3 sequences; 14% occur once, and the top ten carry about 10%. The source material was blood. These receptors all come from a woman aged 55-70 years with Graves' hyperthyroidism.

This clonotype was counted many times. The chain carries TRBV13 and TRBJ2-4; no clear D. The CDR3 contains 16 residues. V was shortened by 2 bases and J by 0 bases, with 11 bases between the two germline ends. CDR1 and CDR2 (germline): PRHDT, FYEKMQ (reference sequence). CDR3 sequence: CASSLILPGAKNIQYF. The CDR3 DNA follows: TGTGCCAGCAGCTTAATTCTCCCGGGAGCCAAAAACATTCAGTACTTC.

V usage is TRBV7-9 and J usage is TRBJ1-2; D unresolved. The CDR3 length is 14 residues. Germline CDR1 SEHNR, CDR2 FQNEAQ (reference sequence). The V and J ends lost 3 bases and 3 bases respectively, with 11 bases between them. The CDR3 bases are TGTGCCAGCAGCTTTATCGTTGGGGACTATGGCTACACCTTC. Residues: CASSFIVGDYGYTF.

The chain recombines TRBV29-1 with TRBJ2-1; D uncertain. CDR3 length: 10 amino acids. V dropped 5 bases and J dropped 7 bases, with 6 bases sitting between them. Germline CDR1 SQVTM, CDR2 ANQGSEA. CDR3 nucleotide sequence: TGCAGCGTTATAGCTAATGAGCAGTTCTTC. Translated: CSVIANEQFF.

The chain employs TRBV2 and TRBJ1-2; 10 bases map to TRBD1. This CDR3 spans 14 amino acids. Germline V lookup: CDR1 SNHLY, CDR2 FYNNEI. Losses at the gene ends were 8 bases for V and 5 bases for J; bases not matched to a gene: 8. The CDR3 sequence is CASLDRGRWYGYTF. The DNA of the CDR3 is TGTGCCAGCCTTGACAGGGGGCGGTGGTATGGCTACACCTTC.

This clonotype was found a few times. V usage is TRBV20-1 and J usage is TRBJ1-5; no clear D gene. V lost 1 base, J lost 3 bases, and 7 bases lay in between. Germline loops: CDR1 DFQATT, CDR2 SNEGSKA (reference sequence). This CDR3 is 13 amino acids long. CDR3 region: CSARVTVNQPQHF. The CDR3 DNA sequence: TGCAGTGCTAGAGTCACAGTCAATCAGCCCCAGCATTTT.

The chain uses TRBV30 and TRBJ1-1; D is ambiguous. Germline values: CDR1 GTSNPN, CDR2 SVGIG (reference sequence). This CDR3 has 14 amino acids. The germline V and J ends were trimmed by 4 bases and 0 bases, with 12 bases remaining between them. In DNA, the CDR3 is TGTGCCTGGACCCCCGACACCCTGAACACTGAAGCTTTCTTT. This sequence encodes CAWTPDTLNTEAFF.

This clonotype came up a few times. The V call is TRBV3-1, the J call TRBJ2-1; 11 positions match TRBD2. This CDR3 region has 15 residues. Germline lookup yields CDR1 LGHDT and CDR2 YNNKEL (reference sequence). The V gene end was trimmed by 6 bases and the J gene end by 3 bases; junction bases not matched to a gene: 4. CDR3 bases: TGTGCCAGCAGGGGGACTAGCGGACACTACAATGAGCAGTTCTTC. Amino acid sequence: CASRGTSGHYNEQFF.

This clonotype was picked up many times. This chain links TRBV30 with TRBJ2-3, with D perhaps TRBD2 (6 bases). The CDR3 extends over 15 amino acids. Per the germline V gene, CDR1 is GTSNPN and CDR2 is SVGIG (reference sequence). V lost 3 bases and J 0 bases, leaving 13 bases between the germline ends. CDR3 loop: CAWRDYSTSTDTQYF. The DNA for the CDR3 is TGTGCCTGGAGGGACTATTCGACTAGCACAGATACGCAGTATTTT.

The J gene is TRBJ2-1, the V gene TRBV12-3 or TRBV12-4; 13 positions agree with TRBD2. J was trimmed by 3 bases and V by 6 bases; bases with no gene match: 2. The CDR3 extends over 15 amino acids. The CDR3 protein is CASRRTSGSYNEQFF. For the CDR3, the DNA is TGTGCCAGCAGGAGGACTAGCGGGAGCTACAATGAGCAGTTCTTC.

This clonotype was seen only a few times. The chain joins TRBV7-9 to TRBJ1-6, with 7 positions matching TRBD1. Germline V gene sequence: CDR1 SEHNR, CDR2 FQNEAQ (reference sequence). The CDR3 has 14 amino acids. Trimming at V came to 11 bases and at J to 7 bases, leaving 11 bases not matched to a gene. The CDR3 nucleotides are TGTGCCTGGGACAGCGGGGTTACAAATTCACCCCTCCACTTT. It encodes CAWDSGVTNSPLHF.

In this sample, this clonotype turned up many times. The J gene is TRBJ2-3, the V gene TRBV13; 8 bases are shared with TRBD1. CDR1 and CDR2 from the germline V gene are PRHDT and FYEKMQ (reference sequence). After removal of 4 bases from V and 1 base from J, the junction contained 10 bases not matched to a gene. This CDR3 has 17 amino acids. CDR3 amino acids: CASSSKDRAVGTDTQYF. For the CDR3, the DNA is TGTGCCAGCAGCTCAAAGGACAGGGCCGTGGGCACAGATACGCAGTATTTT.

Relative to its sample, this clonotype is medium-sized. The V gene is TRBV27, the J gene TRBJ2-3; D remains ambiguous. CDR1 is MNHEY, CDR2 SMNVEV, per germline (reference sequence). This CDR3 has 13 residues. Trimming left V 6 bases short and J 0 bases short, with 7 bases between. This chain's CDR3 is CASSLSSTDTQYF. CDR3 in DNA: TGTGCCAGCAGCCTCTCTAGCACAGATACGCAGTATTTT.

The table lists this clonotype with a few counts. The chain is built from TRBV6-1 and TRBJ1-2; TRBD1 is a possible D gene (5 bases). The CDR3 runs 16 residues. Looked up from germline, CDR1 is MNHNS and CDR2 is SASEGT. V was pared by 0 bases and J by 11 bases, with 22 bases between. In nucleotides, the CDR3 is TGTGCCAGCAGTGAAGCCACCGCGTGGGGGGATCCTAGGTACACCTTC. Encoded protein: CASSEATAWGDPRYTF.

The table lists this clonotype with many counts. This chain links TRBV12-3 or TRBV12-4 with TRBJ2-3; TRBD2 is a possible D gene (5 bases). The CDR3 is made up of 14 amino acids. Between the trimmed V and J ends, which lost 10 bases and 0 bases, there was a span of 14 bases. The CDR3, as DNA: TGTGCCATCGCTAAGAAGCGGAGCACAGATACGCAGTATTTT. It encodes CAIAKKRSTDTQYF.

This clonotype was detected a few times. V gene TRBV7-9 combines with J gene TRBJ1-6; no reliable D call. V dropped 5 bases and J dropped 7 bases, with 6 bases sitting between them. The CDR3 totals 12 residues. Per germline, CDR1 SEHNR and CDR2 FQNEAQ (reference sequence). Here the CDR3 DNA reads TGTGCCAGCAGCCCGGTCAATTCACCCCTCCACTTT. It specifies CASSPVNSPLHF.

The CDR3 DNA reads as TGTGCCAGCAGCCAAGACAGCGGGAAGAGAAGCTCCTACAATGAGCAGTTCTTC. Its translation is CASSQDSGKRSSYNEQFF. The rearrangement uses TRBV14 and TRBJ2-1, with 7 bases identical to TRBD2. CDR3 length: 18 amino acids. Per germline, CDR1 SGHDN and CDR2 FVKESK. J was trimmed by 0 bases and V by 0 bases; bases with no gene match: 8.

This clonotype has a handful of counts. The chain joins TRBV29-1 to TRBJ2-1, with 14 bases identical to TRBD2. There are 15 residues in the CDR3. Germline V gives CDR1 SQVTM, CDR2 ANQGSEA. V lost 6 bases to trimming and J lost 3 bases; unmatched junction nucleotides: 4. The DNA for the CDR3 is TGCAGCGTCAAGGGACTAGCGGGAGTCTACAATGAGCAGTTCTTC. Protein sequence: CSVKGLAGVYNEQFF.

This clonotype was seen many times. The V call is TRBV30, the J call TRBJ1-2; no firm D call. Trimming shortened V by 2 bases and J by 8 bases, and 12 bases separated the two germline ends. The germline CDR1 and CDR2 sequences are GTSNPN and SVGIG (reference sequence). The CDR3 has 12 residues. CDR3 in amino acids: CAWSLGTGGYTF. The CDR3 DNA reads TGTGCCTGGAGTTTAGGCACGGGGGGCTACACCTTC.